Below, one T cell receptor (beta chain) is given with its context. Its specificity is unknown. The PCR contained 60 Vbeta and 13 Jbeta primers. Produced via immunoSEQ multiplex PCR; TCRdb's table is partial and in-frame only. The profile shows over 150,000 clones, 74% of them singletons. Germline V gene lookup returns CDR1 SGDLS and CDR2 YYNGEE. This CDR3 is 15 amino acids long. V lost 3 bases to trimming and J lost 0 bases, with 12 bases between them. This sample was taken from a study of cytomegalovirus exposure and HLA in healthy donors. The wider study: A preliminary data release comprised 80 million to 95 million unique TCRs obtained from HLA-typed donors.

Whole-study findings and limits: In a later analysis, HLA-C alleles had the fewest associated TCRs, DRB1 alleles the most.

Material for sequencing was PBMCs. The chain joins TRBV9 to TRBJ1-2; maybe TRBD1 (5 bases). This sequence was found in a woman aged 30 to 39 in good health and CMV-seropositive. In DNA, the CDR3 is TGTGCCAGCAGCGGTAACAGGATGTCTAACTATGGCTACACCTTC. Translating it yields CASSGNRMSNYGYTF.